This TCR beta chain appears in the sequencing data of a study of blood T cell repertoires in COVID-19. Study summary: COVID-19 samples, acute and convalescent, were from the United States, Italy and Spain. PBMCs, B-cell-depleted T cells, or T cells were the source of the cDNA or gDNA that made up the material.

How the authors handled the data: Nucleated cell number was recorded as an estimate derived from reference gene primer amplification. Sequenced by immunoSEQ multiplex PCR; TCRdb stores in-frame clones only, minus some. The V and J calls and clone size were taken over from that table, and D and trimming were inferred from the DNA. In the table there are around 60,000 clones, roughly 84% of which are singletons. Seattle patient enrollment occurred during active infection, with longitudinal follow-up thereafter. Looked up from germline, CDR1 is GTSNPN and CDR2 is SVGIG (reference sequence). V gave up 7 bases and J gave up 4 bases; unmatched junction bases: 10. The CDR3 spans 14 residues.

J is TRBJ1-1 and V is TRBV30, with TRBD1 matching over 9 bases. Sequencing was performed on peripheral blood. The sequence derives from a man in his fifties or sixties with COVID-19, enrolled during active disease. The CDR3 sequence is CASQEQGARTEAFF. The CDR3 bases are TGTGCCTCCCAGGAACAGGGGGCTCGCACTGAAGCTTTCTTT.